The 2 T cell receptor beta chains below come from one sample, sequenced in a study of T-cell reconstitution after alpha-beta-depleted transplantation in children. Unique molecular identifiers were used in preparing the TCRbeta library. Using its own MiXCR run on the PCR reads, TCRdb lists one record per CDR3 protein. The profile shows approximately 400,000 distinct CDR3 sequences, roughly 16% of them singletons. Material: PBMCs, mostly from graft donor cells, obtained 360 days after TCRalphabeta/CD19-depleted stem cell transplant. These receptors were obtained from a boy younger than two who had a stem cell transplant for Wiskott-Aldrich syndrome, so the T cells may come from the graft donor.

This clonotype was picked up a small number of times. The gene calls are TRBV7-2 and TRBJ2-7; TRBD2 is a possible D gene (7 bases). Germline V gene lookup returns CDR1 SGHTA and CDR2 FQGNSA. This CDR3 is built from 17 residues. V lost 0 bases to trimming and J lost 6 bases, with 21 bases between them. The CDR3 bases are TGTGCCAGCAGCTTAGCAGGGACCCGGGGGCGGGGGAGCGAGCAGTACTTC. Amino acids: CASSLAGTRGRGSEQYF.

V and J are TRBV5-4 and TRBJ2-7, with D possibly being TRBD2 (5 bases). CDR1 SGHNT and CDR2 YYREEE come from the germline V gene (reference sequence). Trimming left V 0 bases short and J 7 bases short, with 14 bases between. The CDR3 is 14 amino acids. The CDR3 spells CASSLAGVTEEQYF. CDR3 in DNA: TGTGCCAGCAGCTTGGCCGGGGTTACGGAAGAGCAGTACTTC.